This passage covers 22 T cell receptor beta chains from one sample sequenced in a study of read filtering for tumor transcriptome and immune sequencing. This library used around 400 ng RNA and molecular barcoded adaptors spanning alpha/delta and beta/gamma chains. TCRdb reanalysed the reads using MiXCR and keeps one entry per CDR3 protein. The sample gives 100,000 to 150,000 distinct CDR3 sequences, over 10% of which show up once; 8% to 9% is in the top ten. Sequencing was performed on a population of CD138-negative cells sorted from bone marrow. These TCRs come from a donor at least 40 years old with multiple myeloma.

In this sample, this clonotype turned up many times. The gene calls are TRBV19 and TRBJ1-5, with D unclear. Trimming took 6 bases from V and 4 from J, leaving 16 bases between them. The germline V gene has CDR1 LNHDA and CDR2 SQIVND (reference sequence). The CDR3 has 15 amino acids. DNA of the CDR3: TGTGCCAGTAGCTGGGGAAAGACACCTAATCAGCCCCAGCATTTT. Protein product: CASSWGKTPNQPQHF.

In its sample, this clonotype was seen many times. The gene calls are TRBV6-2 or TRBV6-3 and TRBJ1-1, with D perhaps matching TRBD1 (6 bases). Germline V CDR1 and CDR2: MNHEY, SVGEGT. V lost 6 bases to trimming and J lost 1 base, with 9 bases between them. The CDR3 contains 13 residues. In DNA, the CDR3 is TGTGCCAGCAGACAGGGTAGGAACACTGAAGCTTTCTTT. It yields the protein CASRQGRNTEAFF.

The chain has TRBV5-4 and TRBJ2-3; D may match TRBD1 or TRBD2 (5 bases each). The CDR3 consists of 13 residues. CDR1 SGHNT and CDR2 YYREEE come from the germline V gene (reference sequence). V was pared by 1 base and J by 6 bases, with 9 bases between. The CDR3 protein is CASSLQGEDTQYF. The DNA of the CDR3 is TGTGCCAGCAGCTTGCAAGGGGAGGATACGCAGTATTTT.

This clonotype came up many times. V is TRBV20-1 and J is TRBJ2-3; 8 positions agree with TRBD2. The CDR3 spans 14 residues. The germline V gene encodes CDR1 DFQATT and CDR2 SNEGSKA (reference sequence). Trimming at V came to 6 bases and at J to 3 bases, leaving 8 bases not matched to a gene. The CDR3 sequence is CSAIKRELTDTQYF. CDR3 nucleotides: TGCAGTGCCATCAAGCGGGAGTTAACAGATACGCAGTATTTT.

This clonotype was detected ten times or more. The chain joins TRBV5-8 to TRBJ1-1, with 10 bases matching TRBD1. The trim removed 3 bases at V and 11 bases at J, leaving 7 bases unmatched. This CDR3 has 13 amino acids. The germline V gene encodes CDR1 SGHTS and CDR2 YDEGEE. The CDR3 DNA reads TGTGCCAGCAGCTACGGACAGGGGGACGGGGCTTTCTTT. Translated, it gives CASSYGQGDGAFF. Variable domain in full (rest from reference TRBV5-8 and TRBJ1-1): EAGVTQSPTHLIKTRGQQATLRCSPISGHTSVYWYQQALGLGLQFLLWYDEGEERNRGNFPPRFSGRQFPNYSSELNVNALELEDSALYLCASSYGQGDGAFFGQGTRLTVV.

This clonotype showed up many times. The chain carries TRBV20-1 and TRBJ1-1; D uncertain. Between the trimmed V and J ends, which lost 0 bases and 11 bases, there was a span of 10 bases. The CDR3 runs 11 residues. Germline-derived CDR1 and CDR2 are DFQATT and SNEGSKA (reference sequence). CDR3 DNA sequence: TGCAGTGCTAGAGATTCAAGCAGGGCTTTCTTT. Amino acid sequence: CSARDSSRAFF.

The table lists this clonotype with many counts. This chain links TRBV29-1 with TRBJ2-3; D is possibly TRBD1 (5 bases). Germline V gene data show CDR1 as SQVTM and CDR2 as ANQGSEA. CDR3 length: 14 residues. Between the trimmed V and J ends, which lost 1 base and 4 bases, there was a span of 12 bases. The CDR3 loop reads CSVEGGRGADTQYF. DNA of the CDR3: TGCAGCGTTGAAGGAGGAAGGGGCGCAGATACGCAGTATTTT.

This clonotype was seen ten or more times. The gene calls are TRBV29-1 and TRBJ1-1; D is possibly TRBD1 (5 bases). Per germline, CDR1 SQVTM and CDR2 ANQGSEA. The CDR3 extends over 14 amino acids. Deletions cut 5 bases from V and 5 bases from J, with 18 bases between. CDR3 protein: CSVLPGRRGTEAFF. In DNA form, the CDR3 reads TGCAGCGTTCTACCGGGACGCAGAGGGACTGAAGCTTTCTTT.

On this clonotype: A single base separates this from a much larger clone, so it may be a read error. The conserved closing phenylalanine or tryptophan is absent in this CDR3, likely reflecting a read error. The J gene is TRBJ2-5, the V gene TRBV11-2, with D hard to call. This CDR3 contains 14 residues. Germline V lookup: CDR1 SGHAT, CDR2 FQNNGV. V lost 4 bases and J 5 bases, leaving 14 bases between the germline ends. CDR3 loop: CASSWYGSAETQYI. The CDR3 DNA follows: TGTGCCAGCAGCTGGTACGGGTCGGCTGAGACCCAGTACATC.

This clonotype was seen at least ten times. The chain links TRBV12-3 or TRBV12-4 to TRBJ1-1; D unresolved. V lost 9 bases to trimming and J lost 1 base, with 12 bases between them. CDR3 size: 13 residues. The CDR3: CASKYAGNTEAFF. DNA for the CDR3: TGTGCCAGTAAATACGCAGGGAACACTGAAGCTTTCTTT.

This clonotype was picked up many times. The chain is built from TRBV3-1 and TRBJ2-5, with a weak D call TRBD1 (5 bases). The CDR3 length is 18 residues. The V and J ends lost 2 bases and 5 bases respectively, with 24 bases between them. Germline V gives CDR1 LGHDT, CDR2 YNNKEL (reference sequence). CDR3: CASSQLATSLVGLETQYF. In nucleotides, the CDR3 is TGTGCCAGCAGCCAACTCGCTACGTCCTTGGTGGGGCTGGAGACCCAGTACTTC.

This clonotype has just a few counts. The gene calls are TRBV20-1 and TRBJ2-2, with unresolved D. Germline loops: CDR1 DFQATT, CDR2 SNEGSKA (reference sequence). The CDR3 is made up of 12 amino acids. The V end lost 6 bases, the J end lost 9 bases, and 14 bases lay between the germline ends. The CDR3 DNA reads TGCAGTGCCGGTTCCGGTGGTAGGGAGCTGTTTTTT. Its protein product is CSAGSGGRELFF.

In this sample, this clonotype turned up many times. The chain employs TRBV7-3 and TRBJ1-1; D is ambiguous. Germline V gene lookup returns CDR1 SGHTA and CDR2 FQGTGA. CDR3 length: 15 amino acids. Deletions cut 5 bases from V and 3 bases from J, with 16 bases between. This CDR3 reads CASSPQLQSYTEAFF. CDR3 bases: TGTGCCAGCAGCCCGCAGCTGCAGAGTTACACTGAAGCTTTCTTT. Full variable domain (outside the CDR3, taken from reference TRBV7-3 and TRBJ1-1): GAGVSQTPSNKVTEKGKYVELRCDPISGHTALYWYRQSLGQGPEFLIYFQGTGAADDSGLPNDRFFAVRPEGSVSTLKIQRTERGDSAVYLCASSPQLQSYTEAFFGQGTRLTVV.

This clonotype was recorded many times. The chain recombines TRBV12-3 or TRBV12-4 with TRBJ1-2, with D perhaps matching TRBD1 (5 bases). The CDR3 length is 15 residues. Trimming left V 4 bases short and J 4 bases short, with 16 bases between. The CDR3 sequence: CASSSDSRGTYGYTF. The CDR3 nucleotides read TGTGCCAGCAGTTCGGACTCCCGGGGGACCTATGGCTACACCTTC.

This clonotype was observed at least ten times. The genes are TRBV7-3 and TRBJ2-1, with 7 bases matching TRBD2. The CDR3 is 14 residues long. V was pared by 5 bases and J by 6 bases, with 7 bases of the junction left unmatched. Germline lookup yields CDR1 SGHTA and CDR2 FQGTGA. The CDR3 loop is CASSAFRGVNEQFF. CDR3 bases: TGTGCCAGCAGCGCGTTTCGGGGGGTCAATGAGCAGTTCTTC. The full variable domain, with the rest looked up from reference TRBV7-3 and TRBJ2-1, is GAGVSQTPSNKVTEKGKYVELRCDPISGHTALYWYRQSLGQGPEFLIYFQGTGAADDSGLPNDRFFAVRPEGSVSTLKIQRTERGDSAVYLCASSAFRGVNEQFFGPGTRLTVL.

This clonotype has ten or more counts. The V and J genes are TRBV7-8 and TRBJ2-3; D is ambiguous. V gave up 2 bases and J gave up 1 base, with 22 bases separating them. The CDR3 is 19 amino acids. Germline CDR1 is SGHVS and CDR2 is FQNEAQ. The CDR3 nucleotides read TGTGCCAGCAGCTTATTTTCGATCGGTGTCTCTTCTGGCACAGATACGCAGTATTTT. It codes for CASSLFSIGVSSGTDTQYF. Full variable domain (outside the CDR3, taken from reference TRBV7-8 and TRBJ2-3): GAGVSQSPRYKVAKRGQDVALRCDPISGHVSLFWYQQALGQGPEFLTYFQNEAQLDKSGLPSDRFFAERPEGSVSTLKIQRTQQEDSAVYLCASSLFSIGVSSGTDTQYFGPGTRLTVL.

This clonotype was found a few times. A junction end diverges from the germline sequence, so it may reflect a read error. CDR3 coding DNA: TGTGCCAGCAGTGTATACAGGAACGCCGGGGAGCTGTTTTTT. Protein sequence: CASSVYRNAGELFF. V and J are TRBV27 and TRBJ2-2; D might be TRBD1 (5 bases). CDR3 size: 14 residues. CDR1 and CDR2 (germline): MNHEY, SMNVEV (reference sequence).

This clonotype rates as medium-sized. The DNA for the CDR3 is TGTGCCAGCAGTTACTCGAGTACAGGGGTAGCGGGACCCCGCTACAATGAGCAGTTCTTC. Protein: CASSYSSTGVAGPRYNEQFF. This chain links TRBV6-2 or TRBV6-3 with TRBJ2-1; a weak D match, TRBD2 (8 bases). V was shortened by 0 bases and J by 3 bases, with 24 bases between the two germline ends. Germline CDR1 is MNHEY and CDR2 is SVGEGT. CDR3 length: 20 amino acids.

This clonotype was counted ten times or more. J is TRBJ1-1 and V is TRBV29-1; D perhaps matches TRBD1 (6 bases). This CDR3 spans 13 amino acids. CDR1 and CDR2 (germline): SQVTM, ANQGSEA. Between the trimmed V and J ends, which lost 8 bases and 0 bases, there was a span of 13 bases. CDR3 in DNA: TGCAGCACTTACAGGGTGATGAACACTGAAGCTTTCTTT. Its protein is CSTYRVMNTEAFF.

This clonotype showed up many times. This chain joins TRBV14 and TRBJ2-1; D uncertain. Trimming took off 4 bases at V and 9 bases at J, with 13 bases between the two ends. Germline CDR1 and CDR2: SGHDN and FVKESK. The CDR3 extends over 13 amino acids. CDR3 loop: CASSPGRYIEQFF. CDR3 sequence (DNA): TGTGCCAGCAGCCCCGGGCGGTATATTGAGCAGTTCTTC.

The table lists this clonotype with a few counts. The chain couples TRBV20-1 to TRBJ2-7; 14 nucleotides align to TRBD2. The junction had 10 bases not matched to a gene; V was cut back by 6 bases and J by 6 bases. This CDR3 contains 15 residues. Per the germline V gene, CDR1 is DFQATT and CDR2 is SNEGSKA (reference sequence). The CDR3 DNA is TGCAGTGCCATGACTAGCGGGAGGGCTGTCAGCGAGCAGTACTTC. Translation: CSAMTSGRAVSEQYF.

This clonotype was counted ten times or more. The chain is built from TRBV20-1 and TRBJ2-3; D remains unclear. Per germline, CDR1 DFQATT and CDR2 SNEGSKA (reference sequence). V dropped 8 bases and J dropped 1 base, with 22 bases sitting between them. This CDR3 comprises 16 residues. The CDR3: CSTPASRPLGTDTQYF. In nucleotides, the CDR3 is TGCAGTACCCCCGCGAGCAGGCCCCTCGGCACAGATACGCAGTATTTT.